A selection of T cell receptor beta chains follows, all from one sample in a study of OX40 agonist ivuxolimab in advanced cancers. Data came from immunoSEQ multiplex PCR; TCRdb stores just in-frame clones and leaves some out. This table holds tens of thousands of clones, approximately 85% found once. The sequencing used CD4+ or CD8+ T cells sorted from blood, collected in a trial of the OX40 agonist ivuxolimab. These receptors came from an adult with an advanced solid tumor such as melanoma, head and neck, liver or kidney cancer. The CDR3 runs from the conserved cysteine through the conserved F or W. Fields, in order: J gene, D gene, V gene, clone size, CDR3 protein, CDR3 DNA. The D gene is left open where the match is weak. Some rows mark clone size as missing; the rest say once, few, many or name a class of expanded clone.

J gene: TRBJ2-2
D gene: TRBD1
V gene: TRBV6-6
clone size: .
CDR3 protein: CASILQGTTGELFF
CDR3 DNA: TGTGCCAGCATTTTACAGGGGACCACCGGGGAGCTGTTTTTT

J gene: TRBJ1-4
D gene: .
V gene: TRBV28
clone size: .
CDR3 protein: CASGTEGRANEKLFF
CDR3 DNA: TGTGCCAGTGGGACTGAGGGGCGAGCTAATGAAAAACTGTTTTTT

J gene: TRBJ1-6
D gene: TRBD1
V gene: TRBV4-2
clone size: .
CDR3 protein: CASSQDLAGGSPLHF
CDR3 DNA: TGTGCCAGCAGCCAAGATCTGGCAGGGGGGTCACCCCTCCACTTT

J gene: TRBJ2-1
D gene: .
V gene: TRBV19
clone size: .
CDR3 protein: CASRKGTVLFGEQFF
CDR3 DNA: TGTGCCAGTAGGAAAGGGACTGTCCTGTTCGGTGAGCAGTTCTTC

J gene: TRBJ1-6
D gene: .
V gene: TRBV7-9
clone size: few
CDR3 protein: CASSKQDYNSPLHF
CDR3 DNA: TGTGCCAGCAGCAAACAGGATTATAATTCACCCCTCCACTTT

J gene: TRBJ1-5
D gene: .
V gene: TRBV11-2
clone size: .
CDR3 protein: CASSLDLGAAQPQHF
CDR3 DNA: TGTGCCAGCAGCTTAGATTTGGGGGCGGCTCAGCCCCAGCATTTT

J gene: TRBJ2-7
D gene: .
V gene: TRBV7-2
clone size: .
CDR3 protein: CASTSGRGDYEQYF
CDR3 DNA: TGTGCCAGCACCTCGGGCAGGGGCGACTACGAGCAGTACTTC

J gene: TRBJ2-1
D gene: .
V gene: TRBV27
clone size: once
CDR3 protein: CASSEGLNSYNEQFF
CDR3 DNA: TGTGCCAGCAGTGAAGGCTTAAACTCCTACAATGAGCAGTTCTTC

J gene: TRBJ2-5
D gene: .
V gene: TRBV2
clone size: .
CDR3 protein: CASNRRAGQETQYF
CDR3 DNA: TGTGCCAGCAACCGCAGGGCGGGTCAAGAGACCCAGTACTTC

J gene: TRBJ1-5
D gene: .
V gene: TRBV6-1
clone size: .
CDR3 protein: CASSPNRLQPQHF
CDR3 DNA: TGTGCCAGCAGTCCCAACCGGCTTCAGCCCCAGCATTTT

J gene: TRBJ2-3
D gene: .
V gene: TRBV4-3
clone size: .
CDR3 protein: CASSQELRGTTQYF
CDR3 DNA: TGCGCCAGCAGCCAAGAGTTAAGAGGGACTACGCAGTATTTT

J gene: TRBJ2-7
D gene: TRBD1
V gene: TRBV19
clone size: .
CDR3 protein: CATKLGTGTYEQYF
CDR3 DNA: TGTGCCACTAAGTTAGGGACAGGGACCTACGAGCAGTACTTC

J gene: TRBJ2-7
D gene: .
V gene: TRBV13
clone size: few
CDR3 protein: CASSLLRSYEQYF
CDR3 DNA: TGTGCCAGCAGCTTACTTAGGTCCTACGAGCAGTACTTC

J gene: TRBJ2-7
D gene: .
V gene: TRBV5-1
clone size: .
CDR3 protein: CASSPGGNEQYF
CDR3 DNA: TGCGCCAGCAGCCCCGGAGGGAACGAGCAGTACTTC

J gene: TRBJ2-1
D gene: .
V gene: TRBV25-1
clone size: few
CDR3 protein: CASSEFGSSYNEQFF
CDR3 DNA: TGTGCCAGCAGTGAGTTCGGGAGCTCCTACAATGAGCAGTTCTTC

J gene: TRBJ1-3
D gene: .
V gene: TRBV5-4
clone size: .
CDR3 protein: CASSQQGYGNTIYF
CDR3 DNA: TGTGCCAGCAGCCAACAGGGTTATGGAAACACCATATATTTT

J gene: TRBJ2-7
D gene: TRBD2
V gene: TRBV29-1
clone size: few
CDR3 protein: CSVEGASGRAGTSQYF
CDR3 DNA: TGCAGCGTTGAAGGGGCTAGCGGGAGGGCGGGGACTTCGCAGTACTTC

J gene: TRBJ1-3
D gene: .
V gene: TRBV19
clone size: .
CDR3 protein: CASTLRDRNSGNTIYF
CDR3 DNA: TGTGCCAGTACCCTTCGGGACCGCAACTCTGGAAACACCATATATTTT

J gene: TRBJ2-3
D gene: .
V gene: TRBV7-2
clone size: .
CDR3 protein: CASSFQGGGTQYF
CDR3 DNA: TGTGCCAGCAGCTTCCAGGGAGGGGGGACGCAGTATTTT

J gene: TRBJ1-1
D gene: TRBD1
V gene: TRBV11-3
clone size: .
CDR3 protein: CASSLMAGQVNTEAFF
CDR3 DNA: TGTGCCAGCAGCTTAATGGCGGGACAGGTGAACACTGAAGCTTTCTTT

J gene: TRBJ1-4
D gene: .
V gene: TRBV30
clone size: .
CDR3 protein: CALAWDIEEKLFF
CDR3 DNA: TGTGCCTTAGCGTGGGATATCGAGGAAAAACTGTTTTTT

J gene: TRBJ2-1
D gene: .
V gene: TRBV7-3
clone size: .
CDR3 protein: CASSPAGGCINEQFF
CDR3 DNA: TGTGCCAGCAGCCCCGCCGGGGGCTGTATCAATGAGCAGTTCTTC